The 17 T cell receptor beta chains in this list originate from one sample, sequenced in a study of blood T cell repertoires in COVID-19. Repertoires were generated with immunoSEQ multiplex PCR, while TCRdb's copy carries only in-frame clones and drops some. The data contain roughly 250,000 clones, 70% to 90% of them singletons. Sequencing was done on a sample of PBMCs or T cells enriched from blood (not recorded which). These receptors all come from a woman between 45 and 60 years old who had recovered from COVID-19.

J is TRBJ2-7 and V is TRBV5-1, with TRBD2 identical over 10 bases. CDR3 length equals 16 residues. CDR1 is SGHRS and CDR2 is YFSETQ in the germline V gene. V lost 1 base, J lost 6 bases, and 10 bases stayed unmatched. CDR3 bases: TGCGCCAGCAGCTTGATAGGAACTAGCGGGACTGGCGAGCAGTACTTC. Protein sequence: CASSLIGTSGTGEQYF.

The chain links TRBV24-1 to TRBJ2-1, with D perhaps matching TRBD1 (6 bases). Germline V gene sequence: CDR1 KGHDR, CDR2 SFDVKD. The CDR3 consists of 15 residues. The germline V and J ends were trimmed by 3 bases and 10 bases, with 18 bases remaining between them. This CDR3 reads CATSDIKGTLNEQFF. The CDR3 nucleotides read TGTGCCACCAGTGATATTAAAGGGACACTGAACGAGCAGTTCTTC.

This clone was observed a handful of times. This sequence joins TRBV7-2 and TRBJ1-1; 7 bases line up with TRBD1. J lost 5 bases, V lost 5 bases, and 8 bases had no gene match. The germline V gene encodes CDR1 SGHTA and CDR2 FQGNSA. This CDR3 is 14 amino acids long. The CDR3 sequence: CASSIRQGRTEAFF. DNA for the CDR3: TGTGCCAGCAGCATTAGACAGGGTAGGACTGAAGCTTTCTTT.

This clone was found once. The genes are TRBV28 and TRBJ1-6; 8 bases are shared with TRBD1. V shed 6 bases, J shed 7 bases, and the junction held 8 bases outside the gene matches. CDR1 and CDR2 from the germline V gene are MDHEN and SYDVKM. CDR3 length equals 15 residues. CDR3 DNA: TGTGCCAGCAGAAGGGGACAGGCTCGGAATTCACCCCTCCACTTT. The encoded protein is CASRRGQARNSPLHF.

This clone was counted a few times. The rearrangement joins TRBV28 to TRBJ1-6; the D is unclear. Looked up from germline, CDR1 is MDHEN and CDR2 is SYDVKM. The CDR3 extends over 16 amino acids. With 6 bases removed from V and 0 bases from J, the gap between germline ends came to 12 bases. CDR3 protein: CASSPTASSYNSPLHF. In DNA, the CDR3 is TGTGCCAGCAGCCCAACCGCGAGCTCCTATAATTCACCCCTCCACTTT.

This rearrangement joins TRBV5-1 to TRBJ2-1; 11 bases match TRBD1. V shed 4 bases and J 6 bases; nucleotides not matched to a gene: 6. Germline CDR1 SGHRS, CDR2 YFSETQ. This CDR3 has 15 amino acids. CDR3 DNA: TGCGCCAGCAGCCTCTGGACAGGGGGCGGCAATGAGCAGTTCTTC. It translates to CASSLWTGGGNEQFF.

The chain joins TRBV2 to TRBJ2-5; no firm D call. V dropped 7 bases and J dropped 3 bases, with 6 bases sitting between them. The V gene's germline CDR1 is SNHLY and CDR2 FYNNEI. The CDR3 is 11 residues long. The DNA of the CDR3 is TGTGCCAGCATCATAGAAGAGACCCAGTACTTC. This sequence encodes CASIIEETQYF.

Only a few counts were recorded for this clone. This chain joins TRBV2 and TRBJ1-5, with 8 bases matching TRBD1. CDR3 size: 15 residues. Germline trimming cut 6 bases from V and 0 bases from J; bases unmatched to any gene: 4. Germline V gives CDR1 SNHLY, CDR2 FYNNEI. This chain's CDR3 is CASRTDRVSNQPQHF. Written as DNA, the CDR3 is TGTGCCAGCAGGACGGACAGGGTTAGCAATCAGCCCCAGCATTTT.

The chain couples TRBV29-1 to TRBJ2-7; a weak D match, TRBD2 (5 bases). Germline CDR1 SQVTM, CDR2 ANQGSEA. CDR3 size: 15 residues. The V gene lost 1 base and the J gene lost 6 bases, with 19 bases spanning the gap. The CDR3 bases are TGCAGCGTTGAAGGGGCGGCTCGTGGTAGCGTCGAGCAGTACTTC. The encoded protein is CSVEGAARGSVEQYF.

V gene TRBV7-9 combines with J gene TRBJ1-2; TRBD1 matches 7 bases. This CDR3 is 13 amino acids long. V shed 4 bases, J shed 11 bases, and the junction held 10 bases outside the gene matches. Germline V gene lookup returns CDR1 SEHNR and CDR2 FQNEAQ (reference sequence). DNA for the CDR3: TGTGCCAGCAGCTCCGGACAGGTTCCCTCATACACCTTC. It encodes CASSSGQVPSYTF.

This sequence joins TRBV2 and TRBJ1-5; 8 nucleotides line up with TRBD1. The V gene end was trimmed by 7 bases and the J gene end by 7 bases; junction bases not matched to a gene: 6. There are 13 residues in the CDR3. The germline V gene encodes CDR1 SNHLY and CDR2 FYNNEI. This CDR3 reads CASTQGAGQPQHF. In nucleotides, the CDR3 is TGTGCCAGCACCCAGGGGGCAGGGCAGCCCCAGCATTTT.

The chain joins TRBV4-2 to TRBJ1-4, with a tentative D call TRBD1 (5 bases). Trimming took 4 bases from V and 3 from J, leaving 18 bases between them. The CDR3 is 17 amino acids. Germline CDR1 and CDR2: LGHNA and YNFKEQ. The CDR3: CASSPGEGREPNEKLFF. The DNA for the CDR3 is TGTGCCAGCAGCCCCGGGGAGGGGCGGGAGCCTAATGAAAAACTGTTTTTT.

The sample holds one count of this clone. The chain couples TRBV2 to TRBJ1-6; no definite D call. The CDR3 has 15 amino acids. CDR1 and CDR2 from the germline V gene are SNHLY and FYNNEI. V was pared by 6 bases and J by 10 bases, with 19 bases between. DNA for the CDR3: TGTGCCAGCAGGGAGGGTTCTCTTAGAGTGTCACCCCTCCACTTT. It is translated as CASREGSLRVSPLHF.

V is TRBV5-1 and J is TRBJ1-1, with no clear D. V lost 5 bases and J 1 base, leaving 12 bases between the germline ends. This CDR3 region has 14 residues. The germline V gene encodes CDR1 SGHRS and CDR2 YFSETQ. CDR3 amino acids: CASRPIPGNTEAFF. CDR3 nucleotides: TGCGCCAGCAGGCCGATCCCAGGGAACACTGAAGCTTTCTTT.

This clone is a singleton in its sample. The rearrangement uses TRBV5-1 and TRBJ1-3, with D unclear. V was trimmed by 0 bases and J by 0 bases, leaving 7 bases between them. The CDR3 is 15 amino acids. Germline V CDR1 and CDR2: SGHRS, YFSETQ. CDR3 loop: CASSLAGSSGNTIYF. The CDR3 DNA is TGCGCCAGCAGCTTGGCGGGAAGCTCTGGAAACACCATATATTTT.

This clone was recorded a few times. J is TRBJ1-6 and V is TRBV5-1, with 9 bases fitting TRBD1. J gave up 5 bases and V 2 bases, and 5 bases lay outside the gene matches. Per germline, CDR1 SGHRS and CDR2 YFSETQ. The CDR3 loop spans 16 amino acids. CDR3 sequence reads: CASSLQGAGNNSPLHF. The CDR3 nucleotides are TGCGCCAGCAGCTTACAGGGGGCTGGGAATAATTCACCCCTCCACTTT.

The chain employs TRBV5-1 and TRBJ2-3; 8 positions agree with TRBD1. V lost 4 bases, J lost 5 bases, and 6 bases stayed unmatched. Germline CDR1 and CDR2: SGHRS and YFSETQ. The CDR3 consists of 14 residues. The CDR3 coding sequence is TGCGCCAGCAGCCCGCTACAGGGGGGAGATACGCAGTATTTT. Amino acids: CASSPLQGGDTQYF.